These T cell receptor beta chains were read from a single sample in a study of early T cells in non-severe SARS-CoV-2 infection. TCRdb re-derived calls from the 5' RACE reads in MiXCR, one entry per CDR3 protein. The data contain approximately 46,000 distinct CDR3 sequences, about 25% of them singletons. Here the sequenced sample was whole blood, taken at baseline. Every receptor here comes from an adult who was a healthcare worker with PCR-confirmed SARS-CoV-2 infection or an uninfected control (not recorded which). CDR3s include the opening cysteine and the closing phenylalanine or tryptophan. D genes are given only for firm matches. Clone size, where shown, is once, few, many, or a class for clones that have expanded.

size | J | D | V | CDR3 | DNA
once | TRBJ2-3 | TRBD2 | TRBV7-2 | CASSFMSASGASTDTQYF | TGTGCCAGCAGCTTTATGTCCGCTAGCGGGGCCAGCACAGATACGCAGTATTTT
- | TRBJ2-6 | - | TRBV20-1 | CSANRPSGANVLTF | TGCAGTGCTAACAGGCCCTCTGGGGCCAACGTCCTGACTTTC
few | TRBJ2-3 | - | TRBV7-9 | CASSLVADTQYF | TGTGCCAGCAGCTTAGTAGCAGATACGCAGTATTTT
many | TRBJ2-7 | - | TRBV4-3 | CASSQGTGTYEQYF | TGCGCCAGCAGCCAAGGTACGGGAACCTACGAGCAGTACTTC
- | TRBJ2-3 | TRBD2 | TRBV12-3/TRBV12-4 | CASSPTSGGALDTQYF | TGTGCCAGCAGTCCAACTAGCGGGGGGGCCCTTGATACGCAGTATTTT
- | TRBJ2-3 | - | TRBV19 | CASRSPGGSTDTQYF | TGTGCCAGTAGATCCCCCGGGGGCAGCACAGATACGCAGTATTTT
- | TRBJ1-1 | TRBD1 | TRBV2 | CASSAGTAGTEAFF | TGTGCCAGCAGTGCCGGGACAGCGGGTACTGAAGCTTTCTTT
- | TRBJ2-5 | TRBD1 | TRBV7-6 | CASTTAGGQETQYF | TGTGCCAGCACCACGGCAGGGGGCCAAGAGACCCAGTACTTC
- | TRBJ2-2 | - | TRBV9 | CTSSVRPEGELFF | TGTACCAGCAGCGTACGTCCCGAGGGGGAGCTGTTTTTT
few | TRBJ1-2 | - | TRBV7-9 | CASGQSPPIPGYTF | TGTGCCAGCGGTCAGTCCCCTCCGATTCCCGGCTACACCTTC
many | TRBJ2-2 | - | TRBV9 | CASSVEGTGELFF | TGTGCCAGCAGCGTAGAGGGCACCGGGGAGCTGTTTTTT
- | TRBJ1-1 | TRBD1 | TRBV5-1 | CASSLETGETEAFF | TGCGCCAGCAGCTTGGAGACAGGGGAAACTGAAGCTTTCTTT
few | TRBJ2-1 | - | TRBV20-1 | CSATRGSEQFF | TGCAGTGCCACGAGGGGAAGTGAGCAGTTCTTC
- | TRBJ2-7 | - | TRBV4-3 | CASSQALHGLYEQYF | TGCGCCAGCAGCCAAGCTTTACATGGGCTTTACGAGCAGTACTTC
few | TRBJ2-6 | - | TRBV4-3 | CASSRDGSSGANVLTF | TGCGCCAGCAGCCGCGACGGGAGCTCTGGGGCCAACGTCCTGACTTTC
- | TRBJ2-6 | TRBD1 | TRBV5-1 | CASSSQPTGGASGANVLTF | TGCGCCAGCAGCTCCCAACCGACAGGGGGCGCGTCCGGGGCCAACGTCCTGACTTTC
- | TRBJ2-2 | - | TRBV27 | CASSFRGATNTGELFF | TGTGCCAGCAGTTTCAGGGGGGCCACGAACACCGGGGAGCTGTTTTTT
- | TRBJ2-3 | TRBD2 | TRBV12-3/TRBV12-4 | CASTLWTSGETQYF | TGTGCCAGCACTCTCTGGACTAGCGGGGAGACGCAGTATTTT
- | TRBJ1-2 | TRBD1 | TRBV10-3 | CAISARTGQGYGYTF | TGTGCCATCAGTGCCCGGACAGGGCAAGGATATGGCTACACCTTC
- | TRBJ1-1 | - | TRBV20-1 | CSARGDTEAFF | TGCAGTGCTAGAGGGGACACTGAAGCTTTCTTT